The rows below give T cell receptor beta chains drawn from one sample of a study of cytomegalovirus exposure and HLA in healthy donors. Libraries were prepared by immunoSEQ multiplex PCR; TCRdb keeps only in-frame clonotypes and omits some of them. The data contain 170,000 or so clones, roughly 79% of them singletons. The source material was PBMCs. The receptors derive from a woman aged 50 to 60 in good health and CMV-seropositive. Both conserved end residues are part of each CDR3. The order of the fields is D gene, V gene, J gene, clone size, CDR3 DNA, CDR3 protein. A D gene is named only where the DNA matches it firmly. The size entry is marked missing in some rows and otherwise reads once, few, many or a size class.

>TRBD2|TRBV5-6|TRBJ2-7|NA
TGTGCCAGCAGCTTTGCCGGGACTACCAGTGGGGAGCAGTACTTC
CASSFAGTTSGEQYF
>NA|TRBV30|TRBJ1-1|NA
TGTGCCTGGAACTCGTTAGACACTGAAGCTTTCTTT
CAWNSLDTEAFF
>NA|TRBV29-1|TRBJ2-6|NA
TGCAGCTGCTTAGGGGGTGTTGGGGCCAACGTCCTGACTTTC
CSCLGGVGANVLTF
>NA|TRBV6-6|TRBJ2-3|NA
TGTGCCAGCAGTTACAGGGAGAGGGATACGCAGTATTTT
CASSYRERDTQYF
>TRBD1|TRBV7-9|TRBJ2-2|NA
TGTGCCAGCAGCTTAGCGAGGGGGCAGGTCCCACCCGGGGAGCTGTTTTTT
CASSLARGQVPPGELFF
>NA|TRBV5-5|TRBJ1-5|NA
TGTGCCAGCAGCCTCTTGGGACTTAATAGCAATCAGCCCCAGCATTTT
CASSLLGLNSNQPQHF
>NA|TRBV4-1|TRBJ1-2|NA
TGCGCCAGCAGCCAAGAAGAGGTACAGGGAATGTCCAACTATGGCTACACCTTC
CASSQEEVQGMSNYGYTF
>TRBD1|TRBV18|TRBJ1-1|few
TGTGCCAGCACGGGACAGCAGAACACTGAAGCTTTCTTT
CASTGQQNTEAFF
>TRBD1|TRBV15|TRBJ1-4|NA
TGTGCCACCAGCAGACCCGGACAGGGTGAATTGTTTTTT
CATSRPGQGELFF
>TRBD1|TRBV7-9|TRBJ2-6|NA
TGTGCCAGCAGCTTTACAGGGGGCGCGACTTCTGGGGCCAACGTCCTGACTTTC
CASSFTGGATSGANVLTF
>NA|TRBV6-1|TRBJ1-3|few
TGTGCCAGCACGCCCGGTCCCGGAAACACCATATATTTT
CASTPGPGNTIYF
>NA|TRBV18|TRBJ1-1|once
TGTGCCAGCTCACCGGGGGCAGGGGAAGCTTTCTTT
CASSPGAGEAFF
>TRBD2|TRBV10-1|TRBJ2-3|NA
TGCGCCAGCAGTGAGTCTACTAGCGGGAGTACAATCACAGATACGCAGTATTTT
CASSESTSGSTITDTQYF
>TRBD1|TRBV19|TRBJ2-7|NA
TGTGCCACCGCTTACCGGGACAGCCAAGCCTACGAGCAGTACTTC
CATAYRDSQAYEQYF
>NA|TRBV2|TRBJ1-2|NA
TGTGCCAGCAGTGAAACCCCCGCCGGGTACACCTTC
CASSETPAGYTF
>TRBD1|TRBV27|TRBJ1-2|few
TGTGCCAGCAGCTGGGACAGGGAGGCTCTCTATGGCTACACCTTC
CASSWDREALYGYTF
>NA|TRBV7-3|TRBJ2-6|NA
TGTGCCAGCAGCTCCCGGCCCGGGTCTGGGGCCAACGTCCTGACTTTC
CASSSRPGSGANVLTF
>NA|TRBV5-8|TRBJ2-1|NA
TGTGCCAGCAGCTTGCCTGGGGCGGATAACAATGAGCAGTTCTTC
CASSLPGADNNEQFF
>NA|TRBV4-3|TRBJ2-3|NA
TGCGCCAGCAGCCTCGTCAAGTGGCGAGCGAGCACAGATACGCAGTATTTT
CASSLVKWRASTDTQYF
>TRBD1|TRBV5-1|TRBJ2-7|NA
TGCGCCAGCAGCGCCGGGACAGGGGAAAGCGAGCAGTACTTC
CASSAGTGESEQYF
>TRBD2|TRBV18|TRBJ2-7|few
TGTGCCAGCTCACTCCAGGGAAGCGGGAGTGACGAGCAGTACTTC
CASSLQGSGSDEQYF
>NA|TRBV18|TRBJ1-1|NA
TGTGCCAGCTCACCAGGACAGAACACTGAAGCTTTCTTT
CASSPGQNTEAFF
>TRBD1|TRBV7-2|TRBJ2-5|once
TGTGCCAGCAGCATAAACCAGGGGGAAGAGACCCAGTACTTC
CASSINQGEETQYF
>NA|TRBV5-1|TRBJ2-5|NA
TGCGCCAGCAGCTTGGTCCCAGGAACTCACCAAGAGACCCAGTACTTC
CASSLVPGTHQETQYF
>TRBD1|TRBV6-1|TRBJ2-7|NA
TGTGCCAGCAGTGAATTTGGACAGGGAGTAAGCTACGAGCAGTACTTC
CASSEFGQGVSYEQYF
>NA|TRBV2|TRBJ2-7|NA
TGTGCCAGCAGTACAACAGGGTACGAGCAGTACTTC
CASSTTGYEQYF
>TRBD2|TRBV5-6|TRBJ2-1|NA
TGTGCCAGCAGCTTGTTAAGCGGGGGGAGGGATGAGCAGTTCTTC
CASSLLSGGRDEQFF
>NA|TRBV7-2|TRBJ1-6|NA
TGTGCCAGCGGACACCGACAGAGGAATTCACCCCTCCACTTT
CASGHRQRNSPLHF
>NA|TRBV7-6|TRBJ1-5|NA
TGTGCCAGCAGCCCGACAGATAGCAATCAGCCCCAGCATTTT
CASSPTDSNQPQHF
>NA|TRBV2|TRBJ1-4|NA
TGTGCCAGCAGCCCCCTGGGAGGTGCTAATGAAAAACTGTTTTTT
CASSPLGGANEKLFF
>NA|TRBV11-2|TRBJ2-5|NA
TGTGCCAGCAGCTTAGCCCGGGACTCCCAGTACTTC
CASSLARDSQYF
>NA|TRBV30|TRBJ1-2|few
TGTGCCTGGAGTCGGAGTCTTGGCTATGGCTACACCTTC
CAWSRSLGYGYTF